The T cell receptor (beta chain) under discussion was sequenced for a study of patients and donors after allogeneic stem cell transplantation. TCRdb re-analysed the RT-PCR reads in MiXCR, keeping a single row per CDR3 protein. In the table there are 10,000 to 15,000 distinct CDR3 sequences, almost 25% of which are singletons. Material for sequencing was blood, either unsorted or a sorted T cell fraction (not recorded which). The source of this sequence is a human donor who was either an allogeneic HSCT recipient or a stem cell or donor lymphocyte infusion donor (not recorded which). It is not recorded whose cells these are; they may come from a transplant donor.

The CDR3 sequence is CAISETGAGQPQHF. DNA for the CDR3: TGTGCCATCAGTGAGACAGGGGCAGGTCAGCCCCAGCATTTT. The V call is TRBV10-3, the J call TRBJ1-5; 7 bases are a match to TRBD1. The ends lost 2 bases at V and 6 bases at J; junction bases unmatched: 4. The CDR3 has 14 amino acids. Germline-derived CDR1 and CDR2 are ENHRY and SYGVKD.